These T cell receptor beta chains were read from a single sample in a study of T cell repertoires in cytomegalovirus infection. One entry per CDR3 protein, called by TCRdb with MiXCR from the reads. The table includes tens of thousands of distinct CDR3 sequences, under 30% detected once. Their recognized antigens are unknown. The specimen was CD8+ T cells from cultured PBMCs, collected from culture after CMV antigen stimulation. The receptors here all came from a human donor in good health (CMV status not recorded). Some clones in this sample may be carry-over from other donors' samples. The CDR3 runs from the conserved cysteine through the conserved F or W. Each record gives: J gene, clone size, V gene, D gene, CDR3 protein, CDR3 DNA. A D gene is named only where the DNA matches it firmly. Part of the rows lack a size; the others show once, few, many or a class for expanded clones.

>TRBJ2-1|NA|TRBV4-3|NA
CASSQGGGALEQFF
TGCGCCAGCAGCCAAGGTGGAGGGGCCTTGGAGCAGTTCTTC
>TRBJ2-7|NA|TRBV15|NA
CATSRASAYEQYF
TGTGCCACCAGCAGAGCGTCCGCCTACGAGCAGTACTTC
>TRBJ2-5|few|TRBV7-6|TRBD2
CASSLAGGWETQYF
TGTGCCAGCAGCTTAGCCGGGGGGTGGGAGACCCAGTACTTC
>TRBJ1-1|NA|TRBV27|NA
CASRRGVNTEAFF
TGTGCCAGCAGAAGGGGGGTGAACACTGAAGCTTTCTTT
>TRBJ2-7|few|TRBV10-1|TRBD1
CASSDRSDRVGNSYEQYF
TGCGCCAGCAGTGACCGCTCGGACAGGGTCGGGAACTCCTACGAGCAGTACTTC
>TRBJ1-2|many|TRBV7-6|NA
CASSDGDGANYGYTF
TGTGCCAGCAGTGACGGGGACGGCGCTAACTATGGCTACACCTTC
>TRBJ1-1|few|TRBV5-1|NA
CASSTGRIMNTEAFF
TGCGCCAGCAGCACGGGACGGATCATGAACACTGAAGCTTTCTTT
>TRBJ2-7|few|TRBV19|NA
CASSMGSYEQYF
TGTGCCAGTAGTATGGGATCCTACGAGCAGTACTTC
>TRBJ2-7|NA|TRBV5-5|NA
CASQKAGAEQYF
TGTGCCAGTCAAAAGGCAGGGGCCGAGCAGTACTTC
>TRBJ1-5|few|TRBV6-1|NA
CASSSDNYSNQPQHF
TGTGCCAGCAGCTCCGACAACTATAGCAATCAGCCCCAGCATTTT
>TRBJ1-1|NA|TRBV15|TRBD1
CATRDRLDRGKGNTEAFF
TGTGCCACCAGAGATCGCCTGGACAGGGGGAAAGGTAACACTGAAGCTTTCTTT
>TRBJ2-5|NA|TRBV20-1|NA
CSASGENQETQYF
TGCAGTGCTAGTGGGGAAAACCAAGAGACCCAGTACTTC
>TRBJ2-3|many|TRBV6-5|NA
CASSYSTGTDTQYF
TGTGCCAGCAGTTACTCGACCGGCACAGATACGCAGTATTTT
>TRBJ1-6|NA|TRBV28|NA
CASSPMGSPLHF
TGTGCCAGCAGTCCTATGGGTTCACCCCTCCACTTT
>TRBJ2-1|few|TRBV27|TRBD1
CASIGQGAHEQFF
TGTGCCAGCATCGGACAGGGCGCCCATGAGCAGTTCTTC
>TRBJ2-3|few|TRBV6-1|TRBD1
CASSGDRVPDTQYF
TGTGCCAGCAGTGGGGACAGGGTCCCAGATACGCAGTATTTT
>TRBJ2-1|NA|TRBV9|TRBD2
CASSGTSGEQFF
TGTGCCAGCAGCGGGACTAGCGGTGAGCAGTTCTTC
>TRBJ2-7|many|TRBV28|TRBD2
CASSLGTGLAYEQYF
TGTGCCAGCAGTTTAGGCACGGGACTAGCGTACGAGCAGTACTTC
>TRBJ2-1|many|TRBV6-2/TRBV6-3|TRBD2
CASSYSSRQRERGEQFF
TGTGCCAGCAGTTACTCCTCCCGCCAGCGGGAGAGGGGTGAGCAGTTCTTC
>TRBJ2-5|many|TRBV7-9|NA
CASSLAAEIQETQYF
TGTGCCAGCAGCTTAGCGGCAGAAATCCAAGAGACCCAGTACTTC
>TRBJ1-2|few|TRBV6-5|NA
CASRLRGAGYGYTF
TGTGCCAGCAGACTACGGGGGGCAGGCTATGGCTACACCTTC
>TRBJ2-2|once|TRBV19|TRBD2
CASSIYRLAGETGELFF
TGTGCCAGTAGTATATATCGTCTAGCGGGGGAGACCGGGGAGCTGTTTTTT
>TRBJ2-1|few|TRBV4-3|NA
CASSQDRGALWGSYNEQFF
TGCGCCAGCAGCCAAGATCGTGGCGCCTTGTGGGGCTCCTACAATGAGCAGTTCTTC
>TRBJ2-2|NA|TRBV30|TRBD2
CAWTGTSLTGELFF
TGTGCCTGGACAGGGACTAGCCTCACCGGGGAGCTGTTTTTT
>TRBJ2-4|few|TRBV19|NA
CASSTGLAVAKNIQYF
TGTGCCAGTAGTACGGGTCTAGCTGTCGCCAAAAACATTCAGTACTTC
>TRBJ2-1|few|TRBV7-9|NA
CASMRDPYNEQFF
TGTGCCAGCATGCGGGACCCCTACAATGAGCAGTTCTTC
>TRBJ2-7|few|TRBV6-5|TRBD1
CASSYDRVGADEQYF
TGTGCCAGCAGTTACGACAGGGTGGGGGCGGACGAGCAGTACTTC
>TRBJ2-1|few|TRBV24-1|TRBD1
CATSDPRQGAGNEQFF
TGTGCCACCAGTGACCCCCGACAGGGGGCTGGAAATGAGCAGTTCTTC
>TRBJ2-1|few|TRBV12-3/TRBV12-4|TRBD1
CASRSGTGNFHEQFF
TGTGCCAGCAGGTCCGGGACAGGGAATTTCCATGAGCAGTTCTTC
>TRBJ2-4|few|TRBV5-4|TRBD1
CASSSGTDKNIQYF
TGTGCCAGCAGCTCCGGGACAGACAAAAACATTCAGTACTTC
>TRBJ2-5|few|TRBV7-9|NA
CASREGIQETQYF
TGTGCCAGCAGAGAAGGGATCCAAGAGACCCAGTACTTC
>TRBJ2-1|many|TRBV6-1|NA
CASTPAWGAYNEQFF
TGTGCCAGCACCCCTGCGTGGGGAGCCTACAATGAGCAGTTCTTC
>TRBJ2-3|few|TRBV6-1|NA
CASSGPERSPGPRGDTQYF
TGTGCCAGCAGTGGACCCGAGCGATCTCCGGGACCTCGAGGAGATACGCAGTATTTT
>TRBJ1-2|few|TRBV27|NA
CASSPGTYPLSYTF
TGTGCCAGCAGTCCCGGGACGTACCCCTTAAGCTACACCTTC
>TRBJ1-5|NA|TRBV12-3/TRBV12-4|NA
CASSLSPGQPQHF
TGTGCCAGCAGTTTGAGCCCGGGTCAGCCCCAGCATTTT
>TRBJ2-7|few|TRBV6-2/TRBV6-3|NA
CASSTPPAALFYEQYF
TGTGCCAGCAGTACCCCCCCCGCAGCACTTTTCTACGAGCAGTACTTC
>TRBJ1-3|NA|TRBV2|NA
CASSEGAFSGNTIYF
TGTGCCAGCAGTGAAGGGGCATTCTCTGGAAACACCATATATTTT
>TRBJ2-7|few|TRBV4-3|TRBD1
CASSQYRDREYEQYF
TGCGCCAGCAGCCAGTACCGGGACAGAGAGTACGAGCAGTACTTC
>TRBJ1-2|many|TRBV28|TRBD1
CASTLLTGGSDGYTF
TGTGCCAGCACCCTCTTGACAGGGGGCTCGGATGGCTACACCTTC
>TRBJ1-1|few|TRBV4-3|NA
CASSRGNLNTEAFF
TGCGCCAGCAGCCGAGGAAATCTGAACACTGAAGCTTTCTTT
>TRBJ2-1|few|TRBV5-4|TRBD2
CASTDSGSPYNEQFF
TGTGCCAGCACCGATAGCGGGAGCCCCTACAATGAGCAGTTCTTC
>TRBJ2-5|NA|TRBV28|TRBD1
CASSTGETQYF
TGTGCCAGCTCGACAGGGGAGACCCAGTACTTC
>TRBJ2-1|NA|TRBV6-2/TRBV6-3|NA
CASSWGYNEQFF
TGTGCCAGCAGTTGGGGTTACAATGAGCAGTTCTTC
>TRBJ1-1|NA|TRBV7-9|NA
CASSLDPGPLMNTEAFF
TGTGCCAGCAGCTTAGATCCAGGCCCCCTTATGAACACTGAAGCTTTCTTT